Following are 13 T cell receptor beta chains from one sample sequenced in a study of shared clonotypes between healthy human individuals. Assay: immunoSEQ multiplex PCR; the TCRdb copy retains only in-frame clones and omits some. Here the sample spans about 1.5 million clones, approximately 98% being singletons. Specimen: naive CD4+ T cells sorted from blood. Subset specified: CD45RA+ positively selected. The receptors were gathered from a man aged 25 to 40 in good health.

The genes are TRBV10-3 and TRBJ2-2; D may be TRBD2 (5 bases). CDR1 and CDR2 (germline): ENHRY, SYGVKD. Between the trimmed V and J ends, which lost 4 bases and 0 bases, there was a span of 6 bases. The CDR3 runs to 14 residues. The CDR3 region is CAISGGPNTGELFF. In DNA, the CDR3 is TGTGCCATCAGTGGAGGGCCGAACACCGGGGAGCTGTTTTTT.

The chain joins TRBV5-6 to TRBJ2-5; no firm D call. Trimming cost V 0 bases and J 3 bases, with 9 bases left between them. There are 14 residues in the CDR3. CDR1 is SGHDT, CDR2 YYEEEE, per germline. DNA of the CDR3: TGTGCCAGCAGCTTGGGTCACGGAGAAGAGACCCAGTACTTC. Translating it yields CASSLGHGEETQYF.

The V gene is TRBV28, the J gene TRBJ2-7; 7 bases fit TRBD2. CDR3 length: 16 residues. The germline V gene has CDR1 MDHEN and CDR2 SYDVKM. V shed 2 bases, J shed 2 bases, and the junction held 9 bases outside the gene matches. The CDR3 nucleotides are TGTGCCAGCAGTTTAGCCCCCACTAGCGTCACCTACGAGCAGTACTTC. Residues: CASSLAPTSVTYEQYF.

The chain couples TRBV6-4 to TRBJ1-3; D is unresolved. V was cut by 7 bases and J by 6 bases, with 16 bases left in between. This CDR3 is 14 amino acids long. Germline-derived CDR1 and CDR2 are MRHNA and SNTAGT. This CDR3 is CASIHRGQENTIYF. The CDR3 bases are TGTGCCAGCATCCACCGGGGTCAGGAAAACACCATATATTTT.

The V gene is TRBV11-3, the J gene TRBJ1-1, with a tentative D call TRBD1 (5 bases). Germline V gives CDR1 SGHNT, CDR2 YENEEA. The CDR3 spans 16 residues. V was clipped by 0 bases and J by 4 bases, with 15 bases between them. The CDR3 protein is CASSLDRAFPGTEAFF. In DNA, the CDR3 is TGTGCCAGCAGCTTAGACAGGGCCTTCCCTGGCACTGAAGCTTTCTTT.

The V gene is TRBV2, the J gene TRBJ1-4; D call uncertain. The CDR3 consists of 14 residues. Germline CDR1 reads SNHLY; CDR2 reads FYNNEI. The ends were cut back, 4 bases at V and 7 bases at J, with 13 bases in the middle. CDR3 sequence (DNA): TGTGCCAGCAGTGGCACACCAGATCGTGAAAAACTGTTTTTT. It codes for CASSGTPDREKLFF.

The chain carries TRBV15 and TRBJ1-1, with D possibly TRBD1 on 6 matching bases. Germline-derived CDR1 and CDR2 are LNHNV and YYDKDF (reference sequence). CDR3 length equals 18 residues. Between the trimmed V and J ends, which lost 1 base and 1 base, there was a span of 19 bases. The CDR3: CATSRGTDLGARNTEAFF. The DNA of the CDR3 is TGTGCCACCAGCAGAGGTACCGACTTGGGGGCCAGGAACACTGAAGCTTTCTTT.

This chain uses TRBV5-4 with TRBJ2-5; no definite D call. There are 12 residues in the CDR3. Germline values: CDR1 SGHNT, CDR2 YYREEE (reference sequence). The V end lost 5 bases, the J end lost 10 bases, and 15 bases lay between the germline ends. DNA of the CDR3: TGTGCCAGCAGTCACCCCTTTGGTTTCCAGTACTTC. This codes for CASSHPFGFQYF.

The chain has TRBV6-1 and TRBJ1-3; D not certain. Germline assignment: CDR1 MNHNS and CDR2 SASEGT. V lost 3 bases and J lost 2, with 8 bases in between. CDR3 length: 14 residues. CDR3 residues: CASSEMKAGNTIYF. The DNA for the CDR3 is TGTGCCAGCAGTGAGATGAAGGCTGGAAACACCATATATTTT.

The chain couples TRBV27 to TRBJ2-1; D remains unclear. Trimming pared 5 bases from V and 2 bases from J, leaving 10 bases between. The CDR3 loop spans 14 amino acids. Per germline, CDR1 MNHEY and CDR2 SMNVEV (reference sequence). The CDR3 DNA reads TGTGCCAGCAGTAAAGACATCCCCTACAATGAGCAGTTCTTC. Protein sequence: CASSKDIPYNEQFF.

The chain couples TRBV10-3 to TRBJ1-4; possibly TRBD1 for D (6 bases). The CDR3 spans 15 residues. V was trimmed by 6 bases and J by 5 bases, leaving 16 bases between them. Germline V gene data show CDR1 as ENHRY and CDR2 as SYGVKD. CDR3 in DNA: TGTGCCATCAGCCCTAGGGCAGGGGAAAATGAAAAACTGTTTTTT. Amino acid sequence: CAISPRAGENEKLFF.

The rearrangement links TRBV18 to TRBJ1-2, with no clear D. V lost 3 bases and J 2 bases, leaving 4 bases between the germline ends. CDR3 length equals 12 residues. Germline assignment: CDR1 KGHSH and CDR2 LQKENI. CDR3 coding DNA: TGTGCCAGCTCACCGGAGAACTATGGCTACACCTTC. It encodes CASSPENYGYTF.

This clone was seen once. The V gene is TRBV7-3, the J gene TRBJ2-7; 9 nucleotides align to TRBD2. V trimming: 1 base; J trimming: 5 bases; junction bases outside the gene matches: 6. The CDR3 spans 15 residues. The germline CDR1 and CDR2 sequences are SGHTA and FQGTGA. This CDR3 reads CASSLMPGLADEQYF. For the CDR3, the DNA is TGTGCCAGCAGCTTAATGCCGGGACTAGCAGACGAGCAGTACTTC.